Listed below are T cell receptor beta chains from one sample, sequenced in a study of technical replicates of blood from a handful of donors. Produced via immunoSEQ multiplex PCR; TCRdb's table is partial and in-frame only. The table records approximately 80,000 clones, 98% of them present only once. Sequenced sample: T cells isolated from PBMCs. The receptor set was obtained from a human donor in good health. Both conserved end residues are part of each CDR3. The order of the fields is V gene, clone size, D gene, J gene, CDR3 protein, CDR3 DNA. D genes are given only for firm matches. Clone sizes are given selectively: once, few, many, or a class where the clone is expanded.

V gene: TRBV7-6
clone size: .
D gene: .
J gene: TRBJ2-5
CDR3 protein: CASSYEGGETQYF
CDR3 DNA: TGTGCCAGCAGCTACGAGGGGGGGGAGACCCAGTACTTC

V gene: TRBV29-1
clone size: .
D gene: TRBD2
J gene: TRBJ2-7
CDR3 protein: CSVGLAGTYEQYF
CDR3 DNA: TGCAGCGTGGGACTAGCGGGAACCTACGAGCAGTACTTC

V gene: TRBV18
clone size: .
D gene: .
J gene: TRBJ1-1
CDR3 protein: CASCLAGEGCTEAFF
CDR3 DNA: TGTGCCAGCTGTTTGGCAGGGGAGGGGTGCACTGAAGCTTTCTTT

V gene: TRBV5-1
clone size: .
D gene: TRBD1
J gene: TRBJ2-7
CDR3 protein: CASSLERQGDEQYF
CDR3 DNA: TGCGCCAGCAGCTTGGAACGACAGGGGGACGAGCAGTACTTC

V gene: TRBV28
clone size: .
D gene: TRBD1
J gene: TRBJ1-2
CDR3 protein: CASRVDREYGYTF
CDR3 DNA: TGTGCCAGCAGGGTTGACAGGGAGTATGGCTACACCTTC

V gene: TRBV2
clone size: once
D gene: .
J gene: TRBJ1-4
CDR3 protein: CASNGRGGEKLFF
CDR3 DNA: TGTGCCAGCAATGGCAGGGGAGGGGAAAAACTGTTTTTT

V gene: TRBV7-9
clone size: .
D gene: TRBD1
J gene: TRBJ2-7
CDR3 protein: CASSLMGQGAHEQYF
CDR3 DNA: TGTGCCAGCAGCTTAATGGGACAGGGGGCCCACGAGCAGTACTTC

V gene: TRBV11-2
clone size: .
D gene: .
J gene: TRBJ2-5
CDR3 protein: CASSLLTGETQYF
CDR3 DNA: TGTGCCAGCAGCTTATTAACGGGAGAGACCCAGTACTTC

V gene: TRBV6-5
clone size: .
D gene: .
J gene: TRBJ1-1
CDR3 protein: CASRTVNTEAFF
CDR3 DNA: TGTGCCAGCAGGACAGTGAACACTGAAGCTTTCTTT

V gene: TRBV28
clone size: .
D gene: .
J gene: TRBJ1-1
CDR3 protein: CASSFLVARRELLAFF
CDR3 DNA: TGTGCCAGCAGTTTTCTAGTCGCTCGGCGCGAGCTATTGGCTTTCTTT

V gene: TRBV4-1
clone size: .
D gene: TRBD1
J gene: TRBJ1-1
CDR3 protein: CASSLSGGHTEAFF
CDR3 DNA: TGCGCCAGCAGCCTCTCAGGGGGACACACTGAAGCTTTCTTT

V gene: TRBV5-4
clone size: .
D gene: TRBD1
J gene: TRBJ2-7
CDR3 protein: CASSLAGTGGYEQYF
CDR3 DNA: TGTGCCAGCAGCTTGGCCGGGACAGGGGGGTACGAGCAGTACTTC

V gene: TRBV12-1
clone size: .
D gene: .
J gene: TRBJ1-5
CDR3 protein: CASCNGGHGQPQHF
CDR3 DNA: TGTGCCAGCTGCAACGGGGGGCATGGTCAGCCCCAGCATTTT

V gene: TRBV7-7
clone size: .
D gene: .
J gene: TRBJ1-3
CDR3 protein: CASSLSRGTGNTIYF
CDR3 DNA: TGTGCCAGCAGCTTATCCAGGGGTACTGGAAACACCATATATTTT

V gene: TRBV7-6
clone size: .
D gene: TRBD1
J gene: TRBJ2-7
CDR3 protein: CASSPWLTGGTYEQYF
CDR3 DNA: TGTGCCAGCAGCCCCTGGTTGACAGGGGGCACCTACGAGCAGTACTTC

V gene: TRBV6-4
clone size: .
D gene: .
J gene: TRBJ1-5
CDR3 protein: CASSDSYSNQPQHF
CDR3 DNA: TGTGCCAGCAGTGACTCGTATAGCAATCAGCCCCAGCATTTT

V gene: TRBV5-6
clone size: .
D gene: .
J gene: TRBJ2-7
CDR3 protein: CASSSSGSYEQYF
CDR3 DNA: TGTGCCAGCAGCTCGAGCGGTTCCTACGAGCAGTACTTC

V gene: TRBV11-3
clone size: .
D gene: .
J gene: TRBJ2-1
CDR3 protein: CASSSHSEDNEQFF
CDR3 DNA: TGTGCCAGCAGCTCACATTCCGAGGACAATGAGCAGTTCTTC

V gene: TRBV7-8
clone size: .
D gene: .
J gene: TRBJ1-2
CDR3 protein: CASSLAPGKGGYTF
CDR3 DNA: TGTGCCAGCAGCTTAGCACCAGGGAAAGGGGGCTACACCTTC

V gene: TRBV6-4
clone size: .
D gene: .
J gene: TRBJ2-1
CDR3 protein: CASSVWRDNEQFF
CDR3 DNA: TGTGCCAGCTCGGTGTGGCGGGACAATGAGCAGTTCTTC

V gene: TRBV10-1
clone size: .
D gene: TRBD2
J gene: TRBJ2-1
CDR3 protein: CASSDLSSGLREQFF
CDR3 DNA: TGCGCCAGCAGTGATCTTTCTAGCGGCCTTAGGGAGCAGTTCTTC

V gene: TRBV6-5
clone size: .
D gene: TRBD1
J gene: TRBJ2-7
CDR3 protein: CASSYSGQGKYEQYF
CDR3 DNA: TGTGCCAGCAGTTACTCGGGACAGGGCAAATACGAGCAGTACTTC

V gene: TRBV9
clone size: .
D gene: .
J gene: TRBJ1-1
CDR3 protein: CASSVGRGSEAFF
CDR3 DNA: TGTGCCAGCAGCGTAGGCAGGGGCTCTGAAGCTTTCTTT

V gene: TRBV29-1
clone size: .
D gene: .
J gene: TRBJ2-3
CDR3 protein: CSVVLDTAQYF
CDR3 DNA: TGCAGCGTTGTACTTGACACGGCGCAGTATTTT

V gene: TRBV13
clone size: once
D gene: TRBD1
J gene: TRBJ2-1
CDR3 protein: CASSTGTVYNEQFF
CDR3 DNA: TGTGCCAGCAGCACCGGGACAGTCTACAATGAGCAGTTCTTC

V gene: TRBV11-3
clone size: once
D gene: .
J gene: TRBJ1-1
CDR3 protein: CASSPHPRRERYTEAFF
CDR3 DNA: TGTGCCAGCAGCCCTCACCCCCGGCGGGAGCGTTACACTGAAGCTTTCTTT

V gene: TRBV9
clone size: .
D gene: TRBD1
J gene: TRBJ1-2
CDR3 protein: CASSAAGTGSYGYTF
CDR3 DNA: TGTGCCAGCAGCGCTGCCGGGACAGGGTCCTATGGCTACACCTTC

V gene: TRBV5-6
clone size: .
D gene: TRBD2
J gene: TRBJ2-1
CDR3 protein: CASSRDPGLAGRDEQFF
CDR3 DNA: TGTGCCAGCAGCCGAGACCCGGGACTAGCGGGGAGAGATGAGCAGTTCTTC

V gene: TRBV4-2
clone size: .
D gene: TRBD1
J gene: TRBJ1-1
CDR3 protein: CASSQDTVAGGRTEAFF
CDR3 DNA: TGTGCCAGCAGCCAAGACACCGTCGCAGGGGGAAGGACTGAAGCTTTCTTT

V gene: TRBV27
clone size: .
D gene: .
J gene: TRBJ2-1
CDR3 protein: CASTLNEQFF
CDR3 DNA: TGTGCCAGCACCCTCAATGAGCAGTTCTTC

V gene: TRBV4-2
clone size: .
D gene: .
J gene: TRBJ2-7
CDR3 protein: CASSQEWDMNYEQYF
CDR3 DNA: TGTGCCAGCAGCCAAGAGTGGGACATGAACTACGAGCAGTACTTC

V gene: TRBV5-1
clone size: .
D gene: TRBD1
J gene: TRBJ1-2
CDR3 protein: CASSEGQGRSYGYTF
CDR3 DNA: TGCGCCAGCAGCGAGGGACAGGGAAGGTCCTATGGCTACACCTTC

V gene: TRBV9
clone size: .
D gene: .
J gene: TRBJ1-5
CDR3 protein: CASSPSGGNQPQHF
CDR3 DNA: TGTGCCAGCAGCCCCTCCGGGGGGAATCAGCCCCAGCATTTT

V gene: TRBV5-1
clone size: once
D gene: TRBD2
J gene: TRBJ2-3
CDR3 protein: CASSSGLAGTDTQYF
CDR3 DNA: TGCGCCAGCAGCTCGGGACTAGCGGGCACAGATACGCAGTATTTT

V gene: TRBV4-1
clone size: .
D gene: .
J gene: TRBJ1-2
CDR3 protein: CASSPSIPRQANYGYTF
CDR3 DNA: TGCGCCAGCAGCCCTTCAATACCGAGACAAGCTAACTATGGCTACACCTTC

V gene: TRBV11-2
clone size: .
D gene: .
J gene: TRBJ1-1
CDR3 protein: CASSLGAAGEAFF
CDR3 DNA: TGTGCCAGCAGCTTAGGAGCTGCGGGAGAAGCTTTCTTT

V gene: TRBV5-1
clone size: .
D gene: TRBD1
J gene: TRBJ2-2
CDR3 protein: CASGTERSTGELFF
CDR3 DNA: TGCGCCAGCGGGACAGAAAGATCCACCGGGGAGCTGTTTTTT

V gene: TRBV10-3
clone size: .
D gene: .
J gene: TRBJ2-1
CDR3 protein: CAISDGDNEQFF
CDR3 DNA: TGTGCCATCAGTGATGGAGACAATGAGCAGTTCTTC

V gene: TRBV19
clone size: .
D gene: TRBD2
J gene: TRBJ2-1
CDR3 protein: CASSLTSGKLGYNEQFF
CDR3 DNA: TGTGCCAGTAGCCTGACTAGCGGGAAATTGGGTTACAATGAGCAGTTCTTC

V gene: TRBV11-3
clone size: .
D gene: .
J gene: TRBJ2-7
CDR3 protein: CASSLGGLDDYEQYF
CDR3 DNA: TGTGCCAGCAGCTTAGGAGGACTGGACGACTACGAGCAGTACTTC

V gene: TRBV2
clone size: .
D gene: .
J gene: TRBJ2-7
CDR3 protein: CASSEAGLYYEQYF
CDR3 DNA: TGTGCCAGCAGTGAAGCAGGACTCTACTACGAGCAGTACTTC

V gene: TRBV28
clone size: .
D gene: .
J gene: TRBJ2-1
CDR3 protein: CASRVLYGGESGYNEQFF
CDR3 DNA: TGTGCCAGCAGGGTCCTGTATGGCGGGGAGAGTGGATACAATGAGCAGTTCTTC

V gene: TRBV2
clone size: .
D gene: TRBD1
J gene: TRBJ1-5
CDR3 protein: CASSDQGGRPQHF
CDR3 DNA: TGTGCCAGCAGTGATCAGGGGGGCAGGCCCCAGCATTTT

V gene: TRBV5-6
clone size: .
D gene: .
J gene: TRBJ1-1
CDR3 protein: CASSKAYGVLNTEAFF
CDR3 DNA: TGTGCCAGCAGCAAGGCCTATGGAGTTCTGAACACTGAAGCTTTCTTT